Listed below are T cell receptor beta chains from one sample, sequenced in a study of CD8+CD57+ T cells in acquired aplastic anemia. Each CDR3 protein gets one entry after TCRdb re-called the reads with MiXCR. The table lists some 140,000 distinct CDR3 sequences, roughly 54% of them singletons. Input material: sorted CD4+, CD8+, or CD8+CD57+ T cells (not recorded which) from PBMCs. The receptors originated from a human donor with aplastic anemia. Each CDR3 is given with its conserved first and last residue. The order of the fields is CDR3 length, D gene, V gene, clone size, J gene, CDR3 DNA, CDR3 protein. D genes are given only for firm matches. Where a row states a size, it is once, few, many or the class of an expanded clone; other rows omit it.

13	.	TRBV24-1	few	TRBJ2-7	TGTGCCACCAGTGGATCTGGAGGCAGCGAGCAGTACTTC	CATSGSGGSEQYF
15	.	TRBV10-3	.	TRBJ2-7	TGTGCCAGCAGTCCAGGGGGGACTCTCGGCTACGAGCAGTACTTC	CASSPGGTLGYEQYF
13	.	TRBV15	.	TRBJ2-7	TGTGCCACCAGCGGAATAGGGGGTTCTACCCAGTACTTC	CATSGIGGSTQYF
14	TRBD2	TRBV9	.	TRBJ2-5	TGTGCCAGCAGCGTAGGTAGGGGAGGGGAGACCCAGTACTTC	CASSVGRGGETQYF
15	.	TRBV10-3	.	TRBJ1-3	TGTGCCATCAGTGTGACGGGAAGCTCTGGAAACACCATATATTTT	CAISVTGSSGNTIYF
13	TRBD1	TRBV24-1	.	TRBJ1-1	TGTGCCACCAGTGGTCTTCCGGGACAGGAAGCTTTCTTT	CATSGLPGQEAFF
13	TRBD1	TRBV19	.	TRBJ1-2	TGTGCCAGCGGAAAACAGGGGACCTATGGCTACACCTTC	CASGKQGTYGYTF
14	.	TRBV2	.	TRBJ1-2	TGTGCCAGCAGTCGGGAGGGCCCGGGAAGGGGCTACACCTTC	CASSREGPGRGYTF
13	.	TRBV2	.	TRBJ2-1	TGTGCCAGCAGTCGAGCGCGGGGAAATGAGCAGTTCTTC	CASSRARGNEQFF
14	TRBD2	TRBV24-1	few	TRBJ2-2	TGTGCCACCAGCCCTAGCGGGAGAACCGGGGAGCTGTTTTTT	CATSPSGRTGELFF
14	TRBD1	TRBV20-1	few	TRBJ2-1	TGCAGTGCCCGGGGGACAGGGAGCGTTGATGAGCAGTTCTTC	CSARGTGSVDEQFF
13	.	TRBV10-3	.	TRBJ2-7	TGTGCCATCAGTGACCGGCAGGCGGAGGAGCAGTACTTC	CAISDRQAEEQYF
13	.	TRBV9	few	TRBJ2-7	TGTGCCAGCAGCGTAGCCGACGGCTACGAGCAGTACTTC	CASSVADGYEQYF
14	TRBD1	TRBV5-4	many	TRBJ2-5	TGTGCCAGCAGCGGAACCGGACAGGAAGAGACCCAGTACTTC	CASSGTGQEETQYF
15	.	TRBV20-1	many	TRBJ1-4	TGCAGCGCTCCCAGGGGTCGGGCCAGTGAGGAAAAACTGTTTTTT	CSAPRGRASEEKLFF
15	.	TRBV5-1	many	TRBJ2-7	TGCGCCAGCAGCTTGGGTCCGAGAACATCCTACGAGCAGTACTTC	CASSLGPRTSYEQYF
13	TRBD1	TRBV5-5	few	TRBJ2-7	TGTGCCAGCAGCCATAGACAGGGTTACGAGCAGTACTTC	CASSHRQGYEQYF
14	.	TRBV11-3	.	TRBJ2-3	TGTGCCAGCGGGATGGGCGGTAGCACAGATACGCAGTATTTT	CASGMGGSTDTQYF
14	.	TRBV6-4	few	TRBJ2-1	TGTGCCAGCAGTGACTCGATTGAAACGGGGGAGCAGTTCTTC	CASSDSIETGEQFF